Sequencing of this T cell receptor (beta chain) was carried out in a study of T cells in Graves' hyperthyroidism and ophthalmopathy. With respect to this clonotype: Its cognate antigen is unknown.

General study results and limits: Blood also held most thyroid clonotypes expanded beyond 0.001.

The TCR beta CDR3 regions underwent amplification using RNA transcripts as the source. The HTBI set primed first-round TCR CDR3 RT-PCR. TCRdb processed the multiplex PCR reads anew with MiXCR; each CDR3 protein has one entry. The sample has under 700,000 distinct CDR3 sequences, about 43% seen once. Germline V CDR1 and CDR2: SGHRS, YFSETQ. Losses at the gene ends were 0 bases for V and 6 bases for J; bases not matched to a gene: 12. CDR3 length: 17 residues. Sequenced material: peripheral blood or thyroid tissue (not recorded which). V is TRBV5-1 and J is TRBJ1-1, with 9 bases identical to TRBD1. The sequence was obtained from a woman aged 18 to 35 with Graves' hyperthyroidism. CDR3 bases: TGCGCCAGCAGCTTGGTCGTTCACAGGGGGCGTTTCGCTGAAGCTTTCTTT. This translates into CASSLVVHRGRFAEAFF.